The clone carrying this T cell receptor beta chain was picked up one time. The data were obtained in a study of blood T cell repertoires in COVID-19. In the study overall: Sites across the United States, Italy and Spain contributed samples from acute and convalescent COVID-19. In each case, the material was cDNA or gDNA derived from T cells, B-cell-depleted T cells, or PBMCs.

Original processing notes: Amplification of reference gene primers was used by the study to estimate nucleated cell counts. This table comes from immunoSEQ multiplex PCR, and its TCRdb copy is limited to in-frame clones, with some not included. V, J and clone size reflect that table, while D and trimming were determined from the DNA. The sample gives about 75,000 clones, 60% to 85% of which show up once; approximately 5% is in the top ten. Trimming cost V 0 bases and J 5 bases; bases outside gene matches: 9. Germline-derived CDR1 and CDR2 are SGHVS and FQNEAQ. The CDR3 is 17 residues long. The chain combines TRBV7-8 with TRBJ2-2, with 7 bases lining up with TRBD2. The sequencing input was peripheral blood. This clonotype was sampled from a woman aged 80 or over with active or convalescent COVID-19. This CDR3 is CASSLAPGRPRTGELFF. CDR3 bases: TGTGCCAGCAGCTTAGCGCCCGGGAGGCCTAGGACCGGGGAGCTGTTTTTT.